The entry below gives a single TCR beta chain sequence along with its context. The antigen remains undetermined. The PCR was carried out with 60 Vbeta primers and 13 Jbeta primers. Data came from immunoSEQ multiplex PCR; TCRdb stores just in-frame clones and leaves some out. This sample contains some 50,000 clones. The donors comprised healthy bone marrow donors. The data stem from a study of cytomegalovirus exposure and HLA in healthy donors. Study as a whole: From donors who were HLA-typed, an early data release held approximately 84 million unique TCRs. Regarding the study as a whole: Analysis was carried out at a later point, and it linked a missense DCLRE1C variant to TCR beta V- and J-gene trimming. Within the data, a cluster of highly shared sequence variants was likely a sequencing artifact.

The CDR3 covers 15 residues. CDR1 is SGDLS, CDR2 YYNGEE, per germline. V was pared by 1 base and J by 1 base, with 2 bases of the junction left unmatched. The rearrangement joins TRBV9 to TRBJ2-1, with 7 bases that match TRBD2. Material: PBMCs. The receptor was derived from a woman between 35 and 50 years old in good health and CMV-seronegative. CDR3 in amino acids: CASSVTSVSYNEQFF. As DNA, the CDR3 is TGTGCCAGCAGCGTAACTAGCGTATCCTACAATGAGCAGTTCTTC.